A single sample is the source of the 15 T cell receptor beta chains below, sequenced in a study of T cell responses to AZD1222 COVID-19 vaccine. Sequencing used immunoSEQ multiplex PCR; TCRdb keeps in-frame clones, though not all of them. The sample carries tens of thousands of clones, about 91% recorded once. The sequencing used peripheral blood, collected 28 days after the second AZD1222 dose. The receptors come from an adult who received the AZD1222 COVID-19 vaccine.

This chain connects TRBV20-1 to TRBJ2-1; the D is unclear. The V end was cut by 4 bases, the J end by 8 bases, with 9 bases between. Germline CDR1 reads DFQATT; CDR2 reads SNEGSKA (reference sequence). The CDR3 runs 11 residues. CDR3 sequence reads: CSAINWDEQFF. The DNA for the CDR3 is TGCAGTGCTATTAACTGGGATGAGCAGTTCTTC.

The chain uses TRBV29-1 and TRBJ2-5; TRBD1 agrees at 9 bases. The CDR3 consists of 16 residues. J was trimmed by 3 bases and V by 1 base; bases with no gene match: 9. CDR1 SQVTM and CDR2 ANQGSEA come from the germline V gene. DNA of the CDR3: TGCAGCGTTGAAGTTCCGACAGGGGGAATGGAAGAGACCCAGTACTTC. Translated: CSVEVPTGGMEETQYF.

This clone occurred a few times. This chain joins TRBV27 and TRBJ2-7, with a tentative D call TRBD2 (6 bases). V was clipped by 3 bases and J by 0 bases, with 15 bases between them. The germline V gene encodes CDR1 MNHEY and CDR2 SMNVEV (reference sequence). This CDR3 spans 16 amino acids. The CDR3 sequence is CASSFGAGGVSYEQYF. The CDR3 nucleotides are TGTGCCAGCAGTTTTGGGGCCGGGGGAGTCTCCTACGAGCAGTACTTC.

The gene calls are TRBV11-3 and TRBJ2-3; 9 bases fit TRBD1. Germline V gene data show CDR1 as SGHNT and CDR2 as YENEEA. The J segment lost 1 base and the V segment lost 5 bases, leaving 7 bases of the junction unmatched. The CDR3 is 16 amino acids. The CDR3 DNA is TGTGCCAGCAGCCCAGAGGGACAGGGAGGCACAGATACGCAGTATTTT. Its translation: CASSPEGQGGTDTQYF.

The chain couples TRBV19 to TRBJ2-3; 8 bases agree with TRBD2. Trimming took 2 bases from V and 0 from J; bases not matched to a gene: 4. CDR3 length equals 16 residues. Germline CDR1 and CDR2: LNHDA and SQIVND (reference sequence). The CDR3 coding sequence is TGTGCCAGTAGTATAACTAGCGGACGAAGCACAGATACGCAGTATTTT. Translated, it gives CASSITSGRSTDTQYF.

The CDR3 nucleotides read TGCGCCAGCAGCTTGGGGACAGGGGATCCCTATGGCTACACCTTC. This gives the protein CASSLGTGDPYGYTF. The chain joins TRBV5-1 to TRBJ1-2; TRBD1 aligns across 9 bases. Germline V gene data show CDR1 as SGHRS and CDR2 as YFSETQ. The CDR3 totals 15 residues. Germline trimming cut 0 bases from V and 4 bases from J; bases unmatched to any gene: 4.

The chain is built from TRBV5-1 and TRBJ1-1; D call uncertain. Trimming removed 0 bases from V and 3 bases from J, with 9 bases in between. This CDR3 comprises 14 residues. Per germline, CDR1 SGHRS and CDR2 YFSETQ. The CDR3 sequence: CASSLGNGDTEAFF. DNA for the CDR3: TGCGCCAGCAGCTTGGGAAATGGGGACACTGAAGCTTTCTTT.

The CDR3 DNA reads as TGTGCCAGCAGCACCGGGACCACAGATACGCAGTATTTT. Protein product: CASSTGTTDTQYF. The chain joins TRBV7-3 to TRBJ2-3, with D possibly called TRBD1 or TRBD2 (5 bases each). There are 13 residues in the CDR3. Germline CDR1 SGHTA, CDR2 FQGTGA. Trimming took off 5 bases at V and 2 bases at J, with 8 bases between the two ends.

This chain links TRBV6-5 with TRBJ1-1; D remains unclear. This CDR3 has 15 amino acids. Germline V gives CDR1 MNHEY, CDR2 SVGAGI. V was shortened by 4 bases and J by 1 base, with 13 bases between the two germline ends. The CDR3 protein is CASSSDTFGNTEAFF. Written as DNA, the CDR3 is TGTGCCAGCAGTTCAGATACCTTCGGGAACACTGAAGCTTTCTTT.

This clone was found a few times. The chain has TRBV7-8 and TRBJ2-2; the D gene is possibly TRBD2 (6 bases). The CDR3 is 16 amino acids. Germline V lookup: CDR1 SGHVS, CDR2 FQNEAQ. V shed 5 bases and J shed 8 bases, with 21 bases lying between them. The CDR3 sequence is CASSHRLVSGPGELFF. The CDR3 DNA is TGTGCCAGCAGCCACCGACTAGTATCAGGTCCGGGGGAGCTGTTTTTT.

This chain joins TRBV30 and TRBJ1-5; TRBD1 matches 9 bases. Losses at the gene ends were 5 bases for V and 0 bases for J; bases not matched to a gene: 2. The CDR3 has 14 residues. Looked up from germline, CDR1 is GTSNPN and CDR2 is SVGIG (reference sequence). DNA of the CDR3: TGTGCCTGGGGGACAGGGAATAGCAATCAGCCCCAGCATTTT. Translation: CAWGTGNSNQPQHF.

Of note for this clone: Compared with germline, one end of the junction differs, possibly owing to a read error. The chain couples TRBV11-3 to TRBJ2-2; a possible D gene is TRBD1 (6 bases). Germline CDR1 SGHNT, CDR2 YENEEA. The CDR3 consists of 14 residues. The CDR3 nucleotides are TGTGCCAGCAGCTCCACAGGGAACGCCGGGGAGCTGTTTTTT. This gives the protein CASSSTGNAGELFF.

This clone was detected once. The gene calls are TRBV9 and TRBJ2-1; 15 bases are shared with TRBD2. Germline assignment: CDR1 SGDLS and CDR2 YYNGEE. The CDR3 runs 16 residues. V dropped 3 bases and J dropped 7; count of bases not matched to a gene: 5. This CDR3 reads CASSGTGTSGRNEQFF. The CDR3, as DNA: TGTGCCAGCAGCGGAACCGGGACTAGCGGGAGGAATGAGCAGTTCTTC.

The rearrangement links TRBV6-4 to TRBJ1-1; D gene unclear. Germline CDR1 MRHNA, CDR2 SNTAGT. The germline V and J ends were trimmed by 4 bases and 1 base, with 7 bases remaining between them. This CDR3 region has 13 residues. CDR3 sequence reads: CASSVSQNTEAFF. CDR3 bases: TGTGCCAGCAGTGTGAGCCAGAACACTGAAGCTTTCTTT.

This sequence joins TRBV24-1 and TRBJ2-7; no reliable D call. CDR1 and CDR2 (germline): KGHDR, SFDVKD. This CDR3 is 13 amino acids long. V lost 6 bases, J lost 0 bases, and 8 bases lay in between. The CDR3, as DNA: TGTGCCACCAGTCGCAGTACCTCCTACGAGCAGTACTTC. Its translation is CATSRSTSYEQYF.